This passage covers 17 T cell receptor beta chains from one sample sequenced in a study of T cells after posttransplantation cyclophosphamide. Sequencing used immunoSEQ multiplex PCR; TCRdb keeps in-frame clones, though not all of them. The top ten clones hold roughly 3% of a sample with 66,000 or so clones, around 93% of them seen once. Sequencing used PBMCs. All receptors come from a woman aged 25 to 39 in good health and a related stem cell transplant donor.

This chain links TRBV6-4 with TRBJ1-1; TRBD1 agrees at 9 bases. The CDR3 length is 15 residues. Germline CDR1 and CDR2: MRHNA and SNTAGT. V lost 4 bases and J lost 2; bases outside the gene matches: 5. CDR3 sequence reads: CASSAAGQGNTEAFF. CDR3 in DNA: TGTGCCAGCAGTGCCGCGGGACAGGGCAACACTGAAGCTTTCTTT.

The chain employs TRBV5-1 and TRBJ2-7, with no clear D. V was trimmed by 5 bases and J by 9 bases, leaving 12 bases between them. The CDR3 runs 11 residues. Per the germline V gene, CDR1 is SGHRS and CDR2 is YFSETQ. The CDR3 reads CASRGPRGQYF. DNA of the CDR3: TGCGCCAGCAGAGGGCCTCGCGGGCAGTACTTC.

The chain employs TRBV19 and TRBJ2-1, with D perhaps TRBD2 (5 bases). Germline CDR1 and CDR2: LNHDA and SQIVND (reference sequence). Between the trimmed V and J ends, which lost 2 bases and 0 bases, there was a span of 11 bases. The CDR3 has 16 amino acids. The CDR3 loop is CASSITPAGSYNEQFF. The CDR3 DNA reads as TGTGCCAGTAGTATAACCCCTGCGGGCTCCTACAATGAGCAGTTCTTC.

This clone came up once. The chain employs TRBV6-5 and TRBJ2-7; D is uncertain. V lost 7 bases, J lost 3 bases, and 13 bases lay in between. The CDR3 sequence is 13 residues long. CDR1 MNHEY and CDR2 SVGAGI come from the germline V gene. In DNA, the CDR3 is TGTGCCAGCACCGCGGACGGTTTCTACGAGCAGTACTTC. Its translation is CASTADGFYEQYF.

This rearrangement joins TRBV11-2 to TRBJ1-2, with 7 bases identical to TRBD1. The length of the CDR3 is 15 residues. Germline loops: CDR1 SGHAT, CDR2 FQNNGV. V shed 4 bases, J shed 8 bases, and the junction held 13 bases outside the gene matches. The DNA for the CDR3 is TGTGCCAGCAGCTCGCTGAGGGGGCCCCGAGGCGGCTACACCTTC. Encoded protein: CASSSLRGPRGGYTF.

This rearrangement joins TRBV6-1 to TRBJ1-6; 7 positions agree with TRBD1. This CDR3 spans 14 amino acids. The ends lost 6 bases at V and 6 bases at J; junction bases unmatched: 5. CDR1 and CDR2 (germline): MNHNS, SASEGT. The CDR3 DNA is TGTGCCAGCAGGGAGGCAGGGGGTAATTCACCCCTCCACTTT. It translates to CASREAGGNSPLHF.

This chain's CDR3 is CASRPRRNTEAFF. The DNA for the CDR3 is TGTGCCAGCAGACCGAGAAGGAACACTGAAGCTTTCTTT. V is TRBV7-2 and J is TRBJ1-1; no firm D call. Trimming cost V 6 bases and J 1 base, with 9 bases left between them. The CDR3 is made up of 13 amino acids. Germline CDR1 SGHTA, CDR2 FQGNSA.

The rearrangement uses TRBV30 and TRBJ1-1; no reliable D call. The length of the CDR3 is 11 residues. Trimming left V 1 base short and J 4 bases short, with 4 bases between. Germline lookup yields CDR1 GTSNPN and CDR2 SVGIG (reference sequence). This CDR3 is CAWSGSTEAFF. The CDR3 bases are TGTGCCTGGAGTGGGAGCACTGAAGCTTTCTTT.

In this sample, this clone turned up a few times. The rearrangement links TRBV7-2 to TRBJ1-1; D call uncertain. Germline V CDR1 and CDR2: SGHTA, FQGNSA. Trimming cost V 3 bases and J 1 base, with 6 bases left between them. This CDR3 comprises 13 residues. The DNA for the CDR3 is TGTGCCAGCAGCTTTACAGAGAACACTGAAGCTTTCTTT. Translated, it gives CASSFTENTEAFF.

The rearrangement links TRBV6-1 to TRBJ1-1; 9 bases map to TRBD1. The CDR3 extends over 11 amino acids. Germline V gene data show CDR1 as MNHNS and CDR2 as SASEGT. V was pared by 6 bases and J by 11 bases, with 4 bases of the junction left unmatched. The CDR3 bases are TGTGCCAGCAGACAGGGGGCGGACGCTTTCTTT. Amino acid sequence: CASRQGADAFF.

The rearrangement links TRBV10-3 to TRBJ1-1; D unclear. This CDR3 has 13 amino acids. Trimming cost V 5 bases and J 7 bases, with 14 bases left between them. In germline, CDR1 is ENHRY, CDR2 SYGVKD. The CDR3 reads CAISTSSPGEAFF. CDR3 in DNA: TGTGCCATCAGTACCTCTTCCCCGGGTGAAGCTTTCTTT.

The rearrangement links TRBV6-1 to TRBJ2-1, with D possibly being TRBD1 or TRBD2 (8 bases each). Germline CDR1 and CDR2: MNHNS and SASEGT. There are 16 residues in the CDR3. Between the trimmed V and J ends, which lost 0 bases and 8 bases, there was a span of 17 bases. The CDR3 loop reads CASSEAARGRGDEQFF. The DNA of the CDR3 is TGTGCCAGCAGTGAAGCAGCCAGGGGGCGGGGGGATGAGCAGTTCTTC.

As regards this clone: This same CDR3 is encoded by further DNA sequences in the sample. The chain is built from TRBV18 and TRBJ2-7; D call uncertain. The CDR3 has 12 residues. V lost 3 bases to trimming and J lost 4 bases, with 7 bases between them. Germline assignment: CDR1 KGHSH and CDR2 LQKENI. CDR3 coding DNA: TGTGCCAGCTCACCCTCCAGTTACGAGCAGTACTTC. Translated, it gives CASSPSSYEQYF.

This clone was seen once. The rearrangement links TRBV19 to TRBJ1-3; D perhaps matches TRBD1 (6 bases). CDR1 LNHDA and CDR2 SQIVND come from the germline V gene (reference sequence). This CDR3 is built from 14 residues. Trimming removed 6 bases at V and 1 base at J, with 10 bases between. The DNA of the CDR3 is TGTGCCAGTAGAACAGACAGGTCTGGAAACACCATATATTTT. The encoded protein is CASRTDRSGNTIYF.

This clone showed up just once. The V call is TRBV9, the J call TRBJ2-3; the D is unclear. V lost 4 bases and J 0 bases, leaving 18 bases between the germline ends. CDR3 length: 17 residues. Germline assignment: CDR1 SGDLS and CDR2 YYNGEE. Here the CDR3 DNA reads TGTGCCAGCAGCTCTTTTTTTGAGGATACTAGCACAGATACGCAGTATTTT. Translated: CASSSFFEDTSTDTQYF.

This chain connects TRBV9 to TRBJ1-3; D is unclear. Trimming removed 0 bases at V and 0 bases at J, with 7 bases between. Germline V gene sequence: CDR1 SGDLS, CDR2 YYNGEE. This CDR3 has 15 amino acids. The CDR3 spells CASSVDPASGNTIYF. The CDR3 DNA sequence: TGTGCCAGCAGCGTAGATCCGGCCTCTGGAAACACCATATATTTT.

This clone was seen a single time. CDR3 in DNA: TGTGCCAGCAGCCCCCGGTGGGGGGGCCGAGAGACCCAGTACTTC. As protein: CASSPRWGGRETQYF. V is TRBV11-2 and J is TRBJ2-5, with D maybe TRBD2 (7 bases). CDR3 size: 15 residues. V was trimmed by 5 bases and J by 4 bases, leaving 17 bases between them. Germline values: CDR1 SGHAT, CDR2 FQNNGV.